This TCR beta chain was identified in a study of blood T cell repertoires in COVID-19. V was pared by 2 bases and J by 1 base, with 1 base of the junction left unmatched. The CDR3 runs to 14 residues. Per germline, CDR1 GTSNPN and CDR2 SVGIG (reference sequence). Assay used: immunoSEQ multiplex PCR; TCRdb lists only in-frame clones, some missing. Of 43,000 or so clones detected, 75% to 90% appear once; the ten largest clones hold around 10%. The clonotype comes from a woman of 80 years or more with active COVID-19. What was sequenced was peripheral blood. The gene calls are TRBV30 and TRBJ1-2, with TRBD1 matching over 10 bases. For the CDR3, the DNA is TGTGCCTGGAGTAGGACAGGGGGTAACTATGGCTACACCTTC. It encodes CAWSRTGGNYGYTF.